These 19 T cell receptor beta chains were sequenced from one sample in a study of shared clonotypes between healthy human individuals. Repertoires were generated with immunoSEQ multiplex PCR, while TCRdb's copy carries only in-frame clones and drops some. The table has 2 million to 3 million clones, just over 90% seen once. Sequencing input: naive CD4+ T cells sorted from blood. Subset noted: CD45RA+ positively selected. These receptor sequences come from a man aged 18 to 29 in good health.

The chain joins TRBV5-1 to TRBJ2-3, with 9 nucleotides matching TRBD1. Unmatched junction bases numbered 4, after V lost 0 bases and J lost 5 bases. The CDR3 extends over 15 amino acids. Germline V gene lookup returns CDR1 SGHRS and CDR2 YFSETQ. In DNA form, the CDR3 reads TGCGCCAGCAGCTTGGAGGGACAGGGAAAAGATACGCAGTATTTT. Protein product: CASSLEGQGKDTQYF.

The gene calls are TRBV7-9 and TRBJ1-2; TRBD1 matches 12 bases. The CDR3 has 19 residues. V shed 4 bases and J 8 bases; nucleotides not matched to a gene: 20. Germline values: CDR1 SEHNR, CDR2 FQNEAQ (reference sequence). The CDR3 DNA reads TGTGCCAGCAGCTACCTCCCCGGGACAGGGGGCGCAAGGGCCCGGGGCTACACCTTC. It yields the protein CASSYLPGTGGARARGYTF. The entire variable domain, with the rest obtained from reference TRBV7-9 and TRBJ1-2, is as follows: DTGVSQNPRHKITKRGQNVTFRCDPISEHNRLYWYRQTLGQGPEFLTYFQNEAQLEKSRLLSDRFSAERPKGSFSTLEIQRTEQGDSAMYLCASSYLPGTGGARARGYTFGSGTRLTVV.

This clone was seen just once. The chain has TRBV4-1 and TRBJ1-4; D remains unclear. This CDR3 has 13 amino acids. V was clipped by 1 base and J by 8 bases, with 8 bases between them. From germline, CDR1 is MGHRA and CDR2 YSYEKL. CDR3 protein: CASSQAEEEKLFF. The CDR3 DNA reads TGCGCCAGCAGCCAAGCTGAGGAGGAAAAACTGTTTTTT.

J is TRBJ1-4 and V is TRBV19; D unclear. CDR3 length: 17 amino acids. The V gene lost 5 bases and the J gene lost 1 base, with 17 bases spanning the gap. Germline-derived CDR1 and CDR2 are LNHDA and SQIVND (reference sequence). The CDR3 coding sequence is TGTGCCAGTAGTGGAGGTGGGAGGACCCAAACTAATGAAAAACTGTTTTTT. Translated: CASSGGGRTQTNEKLFF.

Concerning this clone itself: An end of the junction does not agree with germline; a read error may underlie this. Other DNA sequences from this sample encode an identical CDR3 as well. The V gene is TRBV2, the J gene TRBJ1-2; 11 nucleotides match TRBD1. The CDR3 length is 14 residues. The germline CDR1 and CDR2 sequences are SNHLY and FYNNEI. The CDR3 nucleotides read TGTGCCAGCAGCCCGGACAGGGGGCTGTATGGCTACACCTTT. It is translated as CASSPDRGLYGYTF. The variable domain in full, completed from reference TRBV2 and TRBJ1-2, reads EPEVTQTPSHQVTQMGQEVILRCVPISNHLYFYWYRQILGQKVEFLVSFYNNEISEKSEIFDDQFSVERPDGSNFTLKIRSTKLEDSAMYFCASSPDRGLYGYTFGSGTRLTVV.

The CDR3 is CASSPPTGLSPLHF. Here the CDR3 DNA reads TGTGCCAGCAGCCCACCGACAGGTCTCTCACCCCTCCACTTT. The V and J genes are TRBV7-2 and TRBJ1-6; a possible D gene is TRBD1 (6 bases). This CDR3 has 14 amino acids. With 5 bases removed from V and 10 bases from J, the gap between germline ends came to 15 bases. Per the germline V gene, CDR1 is SGHTA and CDR2 is FQGNSA.

The chain joins TRBV7-9 to TRBJ2-4; 11 bases match TRBD2. CDR3 size: 17 residues. With V trimmed by 3 bases and J by 9 bases, 13 bases remained unmatched. CDR1 and CDR2 (germline): SEHNR, FQNEAQ (reference sequence). The CDR3 here is CASSLGLAVDLLGIQYF. The CDR3 DNA is TGTGCCAGCAGCTTGGGACTAGCGGTTGACTTGCTTGGCATTCAGTACTTC.

The genes are TRBV27 and TRBJ1-4, with D tentatively TRBD1 (6 bases). V was shortened by 5 bases and J by 8 bases, with 9 bases between the two germline ends. Germline values: CDR1 MNHEY, CDR2 SMNVEV (reference sequence). The CDR3 sequence is 12 residues long. CDR3 amino acids: CASSQRGEKLFF. The CDR3 bases are TGTGCCAGCAGTCAGAGGGGGGAAAAACTGTTTTTT.

The V and J genes are TRBV10-3 and TRBJ2-1; D might be TRBD1 or TRBD2, each matching 7 bases. This CDR3 region has 17 residues. Germline values: CDR1 ENHRY, CDR2 SYGVKD. Trimming stripped 4 bases from V and 2 bases from J, with 18 bases between. The CDR3 spells CAISGGGGQPTYNEQFF. CDR3 nucleotides: TGTGCCATCAGTGGTGGGGGGGGACAGCCGACCTACAATGAGCAGTTCTTC.

The chain joins TRBV18 to TRBJ1-5; TRBD1 matches at 9 bases. The CDR3 contains 15 residues. The V gene end was trimmed by 5 bases and the J gene end by 6 bases; junction bases not matched to a gene: 8. Germline CDR1 KGHSH, CDR2 LQKENI. The CDR3 sequence is CASSAPGQGGQPQHF. The CDR3, as DNA: TGTGCCAGCTCAGCCCCGGGACAGGGTGGTCAGCCCCAGCATTTT. Complete variable domain (other parts from reference TRBV18 and TRBJ1-5): NAGVMQNPRHLVRRRGQEARLRCSPMKGHSHVYWYRQLPEEGLKFMVYLQKENIIDESGMPKERFSAEFPKEGPSILRIQQVVRGDSAAYFCASSAPGQGGQPQHFGDGTRLSIL.

The genes are TRBV7-2 and TRBJ2-3; TRBD2 agrees at 13 bases. CDR1 is SGHTA, CDR2 FQGNSA, per germline. The CDR3 totals 17 residues. J lost 4 bases, V lost 6 bases, and 10 bases had no gene match. The chain's CDR3 is CASSSFGLAGVPDTQYF. CDR3 bases: TGTGCCAGCAGTAGTTTTGGACTAGCGGGAGTACCAGATACGCAGTATTTT.

This clone was seen once. The V call is TRBV30, the J call TRBJ2-7; D may match TRBD1 or TRBD2 (5 bases each). Germline V gene lookup returns CDR1 GTSNPN and CDR2 SVGIG (reference sequence). The CDR3 is made up of 12 amino acids. V was trimmed by 4 bases and J by 2 bases, leaving 9 bases between them. CDR3 in amino acids: CAWKRGPYEQYF. As DNA, the CDR3 is TGTGCCTGGAAACGGGGCCCCTACGAGCAGTACTTC.

V is TRBV28 and J is TRBJ2-7, with 8 bases identical to TRBD2. The J call may be mistaken, given a closer DNA end match to TRBJ2-5. Germline-derived CDR1 and CDR2 are MDHEN and SYDVKM. The CDR3 loop spans 16 amino acids. CDR3 DNA: TGTGCCAGCAGTTTATGGTTAGCGGGGAACCAAGAGACCCAGTACTTC. Translation: CASSLWLAGNQETQYF.

Worth noting for this clone: This CDR3 is also generated by other DNA sequences in the sample. V usage is TRBV7-2 and J usage is TRBJ2-7, with D hard to call. Germline values: CDR1 SGHTA, CDR2 FQGNSA. The CDR3 has 13 amino acids. V was trimmed by 6 bases and J by 2 bases, leaving 11 bases between them. As DNA, the CDR3 is TGTGCCAGCAGTTTAAACCCAACCTACGAGCAGTACTTC. It translates to CASSLNPTYEQYF. The full variable domain, completed using reference TRBV7-2 and TRBJ2-7, is GAGVSQSPSNKVTEKGKDVELRCDPISGHTALYWYRQSLGQGLEFLIYFQGNSAPDKSGLPSDRFSAERTGGSVSTLTIQRTQQEDSAVYLCASSLNPTYEQYFGPGTRLTVT.

V usage is TRBV5-5 and J usage is TRBJ2-2, with a possible D match to TRBD2 (6 bases). CDR3 size: 17 residues. V lost 4 bases to trimming and J lost 1 base, with 17 bases between them. Germline assignment: CDR1 SGHKS and CDR2 YYEKEE (reference sequence). CDR3 residues: CASSPRTGTQNTGELFF. Written as DNA, the CDR3 is TGTGCCAGCAGCCCTCGGACCGGGACTCAGAACACCGGGGAGCTGTTTTTT.

This sequence joins TRBV27 and TRBJ2-3; 12 nucleotides match TRBD2. The CDR3 consists of 15 residues. CDR1 is MNHEY, CDR2 SMNVEV, per germline (reference sequence). Trimming removed 5 bases from V and 5 bases from J; junction bases left unmatched: 5. As DNA, the CDR3 is TGTGCCAGCAGTCATCTAGCGGGGGGGCAAGATACGCAGTATTTT. This codes for CASSHLAGGQDTQYF.

The chain recombines TRBV30 with TRBJ2-3, with 8 bases aligning to TRBD2. Germline values: CDR1 GTSNPN, CDR2 SVGIG (reference sequence). J was trimmed by 5 bases and V by 3 bases; bases with no gene match: 4. CDR3 length equals 13 residues. This CDR3 reads CAWRNGGGDTQYF. CDR3 coding DNA: TGTGCCTGGAGGAACGGGGGGGGAGATACGCAGTATTTT.

The rearrangement joins TRBV19 to TRBJ2-1; no firm D call. In germline, CDR1 is LNHDA, CDR2 SQIVND (reference sequence). With 1 base removed from V and 9 bases from J, the gap between germline ends came to 7 bases. This CDR3 region has 12 residues. CDR3 residues: CASSIVNTEQFF. CDR3 coding DNA: TGTGCCAGTAGTATAGTTAATACTGAGCAGTTCTTC.

This clone has just one count. The V gene is TRBV5-1, the J gene TRBJ2-1; D might be TRBD2 (5 bases). Germline V gene lookup returns CDR1 SGHRS and CDR2 YFSETQ. Deletions cut 4 bases from V and 5 bases from J, with 13 bases between. There are 14 residues in the CDR3. The CDR3 spells CASSTPRRDNEQFF. The CDR3 coding sequence is TGCGCCAGCAGCACGCCAAGGCGGGACAATGAGCAGTTCTTC. The entire variable domain, with the rest obtained from reference TRBV5-1 and TRBJ2-1, is as follows: KAGVTQTPRYLIKTRGQQVTLSCSPISGHRSVSWYQQTPGQGLQFLFEYFSETQRNKGNFPGRFSGRQFSNSRSEMNVSTLELGDSALYLCASSTPRRDNEQFFGPGTRLTVL.